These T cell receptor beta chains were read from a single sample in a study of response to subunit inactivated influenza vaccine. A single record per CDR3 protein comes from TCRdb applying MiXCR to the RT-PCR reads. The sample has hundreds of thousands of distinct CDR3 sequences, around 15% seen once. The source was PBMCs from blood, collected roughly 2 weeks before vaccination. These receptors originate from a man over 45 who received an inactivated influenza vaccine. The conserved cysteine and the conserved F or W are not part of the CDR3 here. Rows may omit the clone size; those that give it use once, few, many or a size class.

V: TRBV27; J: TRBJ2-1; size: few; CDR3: ASSDPLGGGQYEQF
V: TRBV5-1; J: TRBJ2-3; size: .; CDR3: ASSLARTGNTDTQY
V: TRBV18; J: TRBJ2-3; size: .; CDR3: ASSPEYGSGGRDTQY
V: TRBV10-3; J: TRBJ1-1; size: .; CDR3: AISDHNRDTEAF
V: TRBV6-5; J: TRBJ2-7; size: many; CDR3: ASSWSSARYEQY
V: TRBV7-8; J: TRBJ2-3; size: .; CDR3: ASSLIRQITDTQY
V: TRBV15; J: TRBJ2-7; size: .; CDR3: ATSRDNPGYEQY
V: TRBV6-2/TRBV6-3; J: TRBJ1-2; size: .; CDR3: ASRNPGQGLGGYT
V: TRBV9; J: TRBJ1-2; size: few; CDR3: ASSEDRGLDPRGYT
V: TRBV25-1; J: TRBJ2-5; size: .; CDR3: ASSDRGRGGTQY
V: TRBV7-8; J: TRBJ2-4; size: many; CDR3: ASSLRTGDDKNIQY
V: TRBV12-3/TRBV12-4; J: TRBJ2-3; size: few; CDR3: ASTLHLRSKTDTQY
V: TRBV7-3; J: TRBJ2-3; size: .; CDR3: ASSLRPSGLWRDTQY
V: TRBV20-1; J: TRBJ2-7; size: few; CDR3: SARDHPSSSYEQY
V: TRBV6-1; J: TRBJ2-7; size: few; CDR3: ASSKDWPSSYEQY